This TCR beta chain is from a study of shared clonotypes between healthy human individuals. In the study overall: Sampling drew on donors who were a couple of women and a few men aged 18 to 49.

Findings and caveats of the study: Non-shared clonotypes were found to have lower generation probabilities than the clonotypes that were shared by all four of the sorted-subset donors. On the whole, naive subsets had larger estimated richness than memory subsets had.

Sorted-subset replicate PCRs used 150 to 200 ng of genomic DNA. This amount corresponded to 30,000 to 35,000 T cell genomes. Libraries were prepared by immunoSEQ multiplex PCR; TCRdb keeps only in-frame clonotypes and omits some of them. This table holds about 2.4 million clones, roughly 93% found once. This clone was detected once. Its antigen is as yet unknown. This sequence was found in a man aged 18 to 29 in good health. Some clones in this sample may be carry-over from other donors' samples. The sequenced sample was naive CD4+ T cells from PBMCs. As to subset: CD45RA+ positively selected.

Written as DNA, the CDR3 is TGTGCCAGCAGAAACACCTACGAGCAGTACTTC. Protein: CASRNTYEQYF. V and J are TRBV6-5 and TRBJ2-7; D gene uncertain. V was cut by 6 bases and J by 2 bases, with 5 bases left in between. The CDR3 is 11 residues long. Germline V gene lookup returns CDR1 MNHEY and CDR2 SVGAGI.